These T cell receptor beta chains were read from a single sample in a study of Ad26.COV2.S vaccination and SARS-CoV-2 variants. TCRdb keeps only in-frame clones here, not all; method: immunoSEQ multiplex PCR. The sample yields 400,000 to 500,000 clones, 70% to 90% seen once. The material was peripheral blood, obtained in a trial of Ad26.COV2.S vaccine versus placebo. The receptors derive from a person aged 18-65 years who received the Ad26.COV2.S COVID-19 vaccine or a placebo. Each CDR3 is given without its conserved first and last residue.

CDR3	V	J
ASSLEEGQPQH	TRBV7-9	TRBJ1-5
ASSLTGDDEQF	TRBV11-3	TRBJ2-1
ASSLYNRHQETQY	TRBV7-2	TRBJ2-5
ASSPGQANTEAF	TRBV18	TRBJ1-1
ASSQGTGYGTEAF	TRBV14	TRBJ1-1
ASSPQDRGRFTEAF	TRBV18	TRBJ1-1
ASSLGWTAYNSPLH	TRBV27	TRBJ1-6
ASSSGLASDTQY	TRBV7-2	TRBJ2-3
ATVGGTDTQY	TRBV10-3	TRBJ2-3
ASSHSWTYEQY	TRBV19	TRBJ2-7
ASSPDRGLSPLH	TRBV19	TRBJ1-6
ASSIGPEGGRQGTEAF	TRBV19	TRBJ1-1
ASSQQPAGTEAF	TRBV18	TRBJ1-1
ASSPGGAGGKETQY	TRBV7-7	TRBJ2-5
ASSPLQGGFSSTDTQY	TRBV28	TRBJ2-3
ASKPDRVFYEQY	TRBV6-5	TRBJ2-7
ASSPNPWGRDNSPLH	TRBV18	TRBJ1-6
ASSSQGESGQPQH	TRBV5-1	TRBJ1-5
ASSGGTDYGYT	TRBV6-1	TRBJ1-2
ASSPGASEAQPQH	TRBV3-1/TRBV3-2	TRBJ1-5
ASSLVGELNTEAF	TRBV9	TRBJ1-1
ASSRDRDTGELF	TRBV18	TRBJ2-2
ASSPWTGPTEAF	TRBV9	TRBJ1-1
ASSPERSTDTQY	TRBV4-1	TRBJ2-3
ASSGAWGGQETQY	TRBV11-2	TRBJ2-5
AWTNQKDQPQH	TRBV30	TRBJ1-5
ASSYSLRNSGNTIY	TRBV6-6	TRBJ1-3
ASSPGTEPYEQY	TRBV5-1	TRBJ2-7
ASSNLGRHEQF	TRBV6-2/TRBV6-3	TRBJ2-1
ASSQGDKGRAKNIQY	TRBV3-1/TRBV3-2	TRBJ2-4
ASSPGQGREKLF	TRBV5-1	TRBJ1-4
ASSSSPGGSPGDTQY	TRBV11-2	TRBJ2-3
ASSEQGGRTDTQY	TRBV6-4	TRBJ2-3
ASSFAGNQPQH	TRBV12-3/TRBV12-4	TRBJ1-5
ASSQRLAGFYNEQF	TRBV19	TRBJ2-1
ASSLSEGTDYGYT	TRBV18	TRBJ1-2
ASTPGNPYEQY	TRBV6-6	TRBJ2-7
ASSLNLVNVLT	TRBV7-2	TRBJ2-6
ASSLLLAYGYT	TRBV28	TRBJ1-2
ASSVQGQGFGETQY	TRBV5-4	TRBJ2-5
ASSSGQGGADTQY	TRBV2	TRBJ2-3
ASSQGPSDTQY	TRBV19	TRBJ2-3
ASSFISVAGGSRETQY	TRBV5-5	TRBJ2-5
ASSSDRGRSYEQY	TRBV7-2	TRBJ2-7